What follows is one TCR beta chain and its context. Its antigen remains undetermined. No much larger clone is present one base from it, and per-base qualities are unavailable. The record originates from a study of T cells in tuberculosis (dated by TCRdb to 2017 to 2018). A note on the overall study: The study combined CD1B tetramers and high-throughput TCR immunosequencing to characterize T cells specific for the mycobacterial lipid antigen glucose monomycolate (GMM). With ten or so people per group, a South African clinical cohort compared IGRA-negative adolescents, IGRA-positive adolescents with latent tuberculosis, and adults with active tuberculosis.

The paper as a whole reports these results and caveats: Active tuberculosis TCR-alpha repertoires showed smaller mean NN-distances to GMM-specific TCRs than IGRA-negative controls, suggesting clonal expansion of these TCRs. Using GEM motif frequencies, a classifier achieved approximately 73% accuracy, whereas a classifier built on the diverse GMM-specific repertoire got to approximately 90% accuracy (AUROC more than 0.85). Which clinical samples got chosen depended on the availability of cryopreserved specimens, and the active tuberculosis cases were adults, whereas the controls were adolescents. Smaller NN-distances were partly driven by shorter CDR3-alpha lengths in active tuberculosis patients, and statistical significance was not reached for the TCR-beta difference.

At study entry, a tuberculin skin test and the QuantiFERON-TB GOLD In-Tube IGRA were used to screen adolescents for latent tuberculosis infection. Immunosequencing was performed on unsorted cryopreserved PBMC and covered approximately 110,000 T cells per clinical donor on average. Eleven high schools in the Worcester region of the Western Cape, South Africa, served as enrollment sites for adolescents aged 12 to 18 years. Ten or so M. tuberculosis-infected adolescents and about 10 uninfected adolescents were selected, with the two groups matched for age and sex. For the adolescents, PBMC were isolated by density centrifugation from freshly drawn heparinized blood and then cryopreserved. The immunoSEQ multiplex PCR assay was used to generate TCR libraries, with TCR-beta and/or TCR-alpha/delta assays applied to each sample. Amplified TCR libraries were sequenced on the Illumina high-throughput platform. The original methods were these. Clustering and dimensionality reduction were performed using pairwise TCRdist distances among GMM-specific receptors from ex vivo sorted or in vitro expanded T cells. Each clinical repertoire received a mean NN-distance score, defined as the average TCRdist to the nearest 10% of tetramer-positive reference sequences. GEM TCR motif frequency was calculated as the fraction of unique TCRs that matched known GEM sequences by V/J usage and CDR3 length. Linear discriminant analysis with leave-one-out cross-validation, implemented in scikit-learn, was used to classify active tuberculosis. TCRdb retrieved this table from immuneACCESS and kept in-frame rearrangements only. Not all clones are present; in checked studies, unresolved V genes account for under half, and no reason is known for the remainder. V and J calls and clone size come straight from that table; D and trimming were deduced from the DNA. A total of 33,000 or so clones appear in this sample, about 94% of them only once. 5.5% to 8% of the sample is in the top ten clones.

From the cysteine up to the phenylalanine, the CDR3 has a length of 15 residues. Just CDR3 DNA is preserved here, 45 bases in frame from base 1. According to the germline V gene, CDR1 reads MGHRA and CDR2 reads YSYEKL. Unmatched junction bases come to 8, with V trimmed by 1 base and J by 7 bases. This TCR derives from a donor aged 10 to 29 with latent tuberculosis or without tuberculosis infection. The chain joins TRBV4-1 to TRBJ1-2, and 8 junction bases match TRBD1. The sample comprised PBMCs. The CDR3 amino acid sequence is: CASSQGDRTMFGYTF. The DNA is TGCGCCAGCAGCCAAGGGGACAGGACTATGTTTGGCTACACCTTC.